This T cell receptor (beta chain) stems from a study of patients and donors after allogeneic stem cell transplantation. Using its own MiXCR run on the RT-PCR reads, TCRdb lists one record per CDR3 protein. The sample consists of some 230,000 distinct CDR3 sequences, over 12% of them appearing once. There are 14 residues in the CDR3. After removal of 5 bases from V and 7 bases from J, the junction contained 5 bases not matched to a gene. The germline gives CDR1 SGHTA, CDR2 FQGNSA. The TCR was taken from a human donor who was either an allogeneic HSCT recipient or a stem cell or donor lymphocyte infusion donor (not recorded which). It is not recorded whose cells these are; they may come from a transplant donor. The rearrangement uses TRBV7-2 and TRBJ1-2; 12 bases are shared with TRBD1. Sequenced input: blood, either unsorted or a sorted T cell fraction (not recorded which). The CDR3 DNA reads TGTGCCAGCAGCCATTGGGACAGGGGGCGTGGCTACACCTTC. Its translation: CASSHWDRGRGYTF.